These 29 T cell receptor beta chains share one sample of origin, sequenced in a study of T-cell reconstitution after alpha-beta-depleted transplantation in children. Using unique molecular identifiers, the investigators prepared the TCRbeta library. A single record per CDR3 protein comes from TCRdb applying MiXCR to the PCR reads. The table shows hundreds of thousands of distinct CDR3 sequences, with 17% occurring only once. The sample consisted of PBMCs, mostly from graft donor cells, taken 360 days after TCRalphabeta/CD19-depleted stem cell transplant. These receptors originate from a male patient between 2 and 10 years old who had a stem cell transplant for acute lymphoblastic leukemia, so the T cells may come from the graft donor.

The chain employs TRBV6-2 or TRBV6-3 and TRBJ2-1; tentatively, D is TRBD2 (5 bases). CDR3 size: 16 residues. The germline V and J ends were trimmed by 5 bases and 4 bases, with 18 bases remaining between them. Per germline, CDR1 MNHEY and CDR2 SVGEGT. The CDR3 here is CASSPLLGPGYNEQFF. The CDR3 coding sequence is TGTGCCAGCAGTCCCCTGTTGGGCCCGGGGTACAATGAGCAGTTCTTC.

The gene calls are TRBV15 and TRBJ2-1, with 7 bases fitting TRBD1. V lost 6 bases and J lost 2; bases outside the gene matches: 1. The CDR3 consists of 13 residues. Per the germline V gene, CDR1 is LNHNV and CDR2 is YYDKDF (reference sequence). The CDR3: CATRGGTYNEQFF. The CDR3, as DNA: TGTGCCACCAGAGGGGGCACCTACAATGAGCAGTTCTTC.

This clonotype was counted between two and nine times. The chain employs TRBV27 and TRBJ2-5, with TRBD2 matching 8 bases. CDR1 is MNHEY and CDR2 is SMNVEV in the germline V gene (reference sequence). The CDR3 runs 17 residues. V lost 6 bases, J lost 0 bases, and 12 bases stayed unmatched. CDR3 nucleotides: TGTGCCAGCAGCCCCCTCGGGAGGGAAGTGTACCAAGAGACCCAGTACTTC. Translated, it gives CASSPLGREVYQETQYF.

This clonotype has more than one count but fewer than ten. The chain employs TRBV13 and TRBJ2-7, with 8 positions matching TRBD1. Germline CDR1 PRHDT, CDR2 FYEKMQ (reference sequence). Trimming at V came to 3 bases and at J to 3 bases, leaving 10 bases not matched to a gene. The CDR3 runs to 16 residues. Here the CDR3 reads CASSFRRDRPLYEQYF. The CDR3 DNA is TGTGCCAGCAGCTTCCGCCGGGACAGGCCACTCTACGAGCAGTACTTC.

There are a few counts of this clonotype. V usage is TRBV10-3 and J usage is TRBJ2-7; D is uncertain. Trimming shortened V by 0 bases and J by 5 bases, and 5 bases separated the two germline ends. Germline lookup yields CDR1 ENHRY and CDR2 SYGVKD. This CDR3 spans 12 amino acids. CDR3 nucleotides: TGTGCCATCAGTGAGTCGGGTGACGAGCAGTACTTC. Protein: CAISESGDEQYF.

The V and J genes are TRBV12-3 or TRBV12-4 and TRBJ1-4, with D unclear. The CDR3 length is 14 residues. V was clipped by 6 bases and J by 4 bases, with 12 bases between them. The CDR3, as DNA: TGTGCCAGCAGGCCCAGGCTTGTTAATGAAAAACTGTTTTTT. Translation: CASRPRLVNEKLFF.

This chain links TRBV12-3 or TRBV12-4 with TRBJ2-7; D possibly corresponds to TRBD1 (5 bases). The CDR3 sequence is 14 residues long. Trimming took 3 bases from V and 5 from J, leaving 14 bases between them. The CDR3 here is CASSLQQVINEQYF. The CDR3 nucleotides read TGTGCCAGCAGTTTGCAACAGGTAATCAACGAGCAGTACTTC.

This CDR3 is CASRIFRGPHEQYF. CDR3 sequence (DNA): TGTGCCAGCCGGATCTTCCGGGGGCCACACGAGCAGTACTTC. V gene TRBV27 combines with J gene TRBJ2-7; D could derive from TRBD1 or TRBD2 (6 bases each). The CDR3 totals 14 residues. Trimming cost V 8 bases and J 5 bases, with 19 bases left between them. From germline, CDR1 is MNHEY and CDR2 SMNVEV (reference sequence).

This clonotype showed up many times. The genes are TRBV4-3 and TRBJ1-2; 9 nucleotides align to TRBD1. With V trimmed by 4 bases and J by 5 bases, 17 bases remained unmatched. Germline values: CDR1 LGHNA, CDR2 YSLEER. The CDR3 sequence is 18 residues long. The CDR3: CASSRTHQTGGAFYGYTF. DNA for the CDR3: TGCGCCAGCAGCCGAACGCACCAAACAGGGGGCGCCTTTTATGGCTACACCTTC.

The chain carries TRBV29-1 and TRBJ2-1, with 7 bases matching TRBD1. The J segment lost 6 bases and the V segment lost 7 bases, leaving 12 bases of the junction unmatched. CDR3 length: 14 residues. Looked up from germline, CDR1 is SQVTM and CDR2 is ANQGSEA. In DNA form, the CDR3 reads TGCAGCGCACACGGACTCAGGGGGTCCAATGAGCAGTTCTTC. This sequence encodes CSAHGLRGSNEQFF.

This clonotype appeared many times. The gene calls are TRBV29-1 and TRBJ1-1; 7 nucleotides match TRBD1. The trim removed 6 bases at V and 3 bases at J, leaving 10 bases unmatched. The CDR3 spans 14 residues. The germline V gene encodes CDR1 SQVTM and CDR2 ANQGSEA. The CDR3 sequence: CSVRQGLGYTEAFF. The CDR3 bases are TGCAGCGTCCGACAGGGTCTGGGCTACACTGAAGCTTTCTTT.

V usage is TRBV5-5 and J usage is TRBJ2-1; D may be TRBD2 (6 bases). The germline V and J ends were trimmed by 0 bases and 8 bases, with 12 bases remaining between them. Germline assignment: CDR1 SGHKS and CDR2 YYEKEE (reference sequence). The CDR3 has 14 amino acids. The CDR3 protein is CASSLGRRGDEQFF. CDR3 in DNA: TGTGCCAGCAGCTTGGGCAGGCGGGGTGATGAGCAGTTCTTC.

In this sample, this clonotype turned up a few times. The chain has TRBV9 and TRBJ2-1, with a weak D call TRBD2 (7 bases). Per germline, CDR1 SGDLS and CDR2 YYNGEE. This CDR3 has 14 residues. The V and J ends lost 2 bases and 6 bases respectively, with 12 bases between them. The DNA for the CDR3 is TGTGCCAGCAGCGTGGGGGGGGCCGGCAATGAGCAGTTCTTC. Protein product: CASSVGGAGNEQFF.

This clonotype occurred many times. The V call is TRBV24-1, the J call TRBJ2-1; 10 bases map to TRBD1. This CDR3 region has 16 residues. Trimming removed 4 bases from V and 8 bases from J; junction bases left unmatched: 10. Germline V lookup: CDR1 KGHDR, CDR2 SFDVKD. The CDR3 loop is CATSDHDRGQLYEQFF. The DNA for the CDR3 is TGTGCCACCAGTGACCATGACAGGGGGCAATTGTATGAGCAGTTCTTC.

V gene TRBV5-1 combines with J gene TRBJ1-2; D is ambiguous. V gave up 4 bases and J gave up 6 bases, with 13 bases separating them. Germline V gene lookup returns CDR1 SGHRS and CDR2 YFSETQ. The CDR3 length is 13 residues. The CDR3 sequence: CASSPGPTDGYTF. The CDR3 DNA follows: TGCGCCAGCAGCCCAGGACCAACAGATGGCTACACCTTC.

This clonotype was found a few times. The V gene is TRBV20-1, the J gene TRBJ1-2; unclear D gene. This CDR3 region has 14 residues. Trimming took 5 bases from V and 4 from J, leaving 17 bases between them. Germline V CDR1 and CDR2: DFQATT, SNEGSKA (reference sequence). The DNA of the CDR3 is TGCAGTGCTTTGGTTACGTGGGCTGGCTATGGCTACACCTTC. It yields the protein CSALVTWAGYGYTF.

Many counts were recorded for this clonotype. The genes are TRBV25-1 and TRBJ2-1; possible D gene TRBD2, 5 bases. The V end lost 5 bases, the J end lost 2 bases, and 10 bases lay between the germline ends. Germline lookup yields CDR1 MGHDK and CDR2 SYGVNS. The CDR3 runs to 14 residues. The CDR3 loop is CASSPPGTYNEQFF. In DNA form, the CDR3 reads TGTGCCAGCAGTCCCCCGGGAACCTACAATGAGCAGTTCTTC.

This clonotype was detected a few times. CDR3 nucleotide sequence: TGTGCCACCACCCCCTCTACCGGGGAGCTGTTTTTT. Its translation is CATTPSTGELFF. The chain links TRBV15 to TRBJ2-2, with unresolved D. Trimming took 7 bases from V and 5 from J, leaving 8 bases between them. The CDR3 has 12 residues. The germline gives CDR1 LNHNV, CDR2 YYDKDF (reference sequence). Supplemented by reference TRBV15 and TRBJ2-2, the full variable domain reads DAMVIQNPRYQVTQFGKPVTLSCSQTLNHNVMYWYQQKSSQAPKLLFHYYDKDFNNEADTPDNFQSRRPNTSFCFLDIRSPGLGDTAMYLCATTPSTGELFFGEGSRLTVL.

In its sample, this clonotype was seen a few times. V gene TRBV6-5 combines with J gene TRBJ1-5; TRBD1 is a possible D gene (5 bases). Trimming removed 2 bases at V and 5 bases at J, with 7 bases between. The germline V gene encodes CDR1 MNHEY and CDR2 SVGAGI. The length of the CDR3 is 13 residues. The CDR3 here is CASSYSRDQPQHF. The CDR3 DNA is TGTGCCAGCAGTTACAGCAGGGATCAGCCCCAGCATTTT.

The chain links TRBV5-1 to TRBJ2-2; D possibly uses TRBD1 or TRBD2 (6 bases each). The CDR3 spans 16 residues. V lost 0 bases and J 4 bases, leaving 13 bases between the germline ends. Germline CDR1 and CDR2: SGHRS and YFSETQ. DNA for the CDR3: TGCGCCAGCAGCTTGGAGTCGGGGGCGGCCACCGGGGAGCTGTTTTTT. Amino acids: CASSLESGAATGELFF.

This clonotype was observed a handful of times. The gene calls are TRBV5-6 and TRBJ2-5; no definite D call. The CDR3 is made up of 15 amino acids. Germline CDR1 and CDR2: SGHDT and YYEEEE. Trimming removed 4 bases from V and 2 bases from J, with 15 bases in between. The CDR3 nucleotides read TGTGCCAGCAGCCCAGTCTCGACATGGCAAGAGACCCAGTACTTC. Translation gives CASSPVSTWQETQYF. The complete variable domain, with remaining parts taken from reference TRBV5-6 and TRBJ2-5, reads DAGVTQSPTHLIKTRGQQVTLRCSPKSGHDTVSWYQQALGQGPQFIFQYYEEEERQRGNFPDRFSGHQFPNYSSELNVNALLLGDSALYLCASSPVSTWQETQYFGPGTRLLVL.

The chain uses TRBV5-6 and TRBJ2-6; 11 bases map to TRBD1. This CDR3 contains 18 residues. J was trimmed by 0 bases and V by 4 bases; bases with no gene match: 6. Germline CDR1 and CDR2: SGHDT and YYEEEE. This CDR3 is CASSQPGTGGSGANVLTF. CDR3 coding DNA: TGTGCCAGCAGCCAACCCGGGACAGGGGGCTCTGGGGCCAACGTCCTGACTTTC.

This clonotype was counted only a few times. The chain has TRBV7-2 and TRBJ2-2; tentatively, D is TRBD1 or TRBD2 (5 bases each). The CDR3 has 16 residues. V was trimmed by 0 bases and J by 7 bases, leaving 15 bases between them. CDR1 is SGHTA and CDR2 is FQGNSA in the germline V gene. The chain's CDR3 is CASSLATPRAGGELFF. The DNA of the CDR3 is TGTGCCAGCAGCTTAGCCACGCCCAGGGCGGGCGGGGAGCTGTTTTTT.

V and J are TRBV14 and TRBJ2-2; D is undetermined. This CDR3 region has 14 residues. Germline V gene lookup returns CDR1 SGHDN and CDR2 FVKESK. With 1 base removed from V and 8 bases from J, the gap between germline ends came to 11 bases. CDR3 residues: CASSQGGSSGELFF. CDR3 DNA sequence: TGTGCCAGCAGCCAAGGGGGAAGTTCTGGGGAGCTGTTTTTT.

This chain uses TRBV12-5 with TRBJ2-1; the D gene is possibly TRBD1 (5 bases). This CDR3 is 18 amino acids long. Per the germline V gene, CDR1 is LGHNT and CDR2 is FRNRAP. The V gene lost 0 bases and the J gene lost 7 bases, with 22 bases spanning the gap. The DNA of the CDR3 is TGTGCTAGTGGTTTGGTACTCAATTTCCCTCCAAAGGGGAATGAGCAGTTCTTC. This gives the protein CASGLVLNFPPKGNEQFF.

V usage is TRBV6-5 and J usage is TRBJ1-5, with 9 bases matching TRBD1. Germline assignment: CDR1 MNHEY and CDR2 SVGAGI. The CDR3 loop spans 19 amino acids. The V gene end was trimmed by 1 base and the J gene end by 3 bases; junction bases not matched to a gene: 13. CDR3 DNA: TGTGCCAGCAGTTACTTCTCACCGGGACAGGGACCCAACAATCAGCCCCAGCATTTT. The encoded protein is CASSYFSPGQGPNNQPQHF.

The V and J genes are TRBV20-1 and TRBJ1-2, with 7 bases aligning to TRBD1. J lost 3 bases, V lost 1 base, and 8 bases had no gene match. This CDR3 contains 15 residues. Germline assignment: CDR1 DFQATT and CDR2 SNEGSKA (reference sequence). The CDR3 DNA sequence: TGCAGTGCTAGAGTTTTAACAGGGGACTACTATGGCTACACCTTC. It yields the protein CSARVLTGDYYGYTF.

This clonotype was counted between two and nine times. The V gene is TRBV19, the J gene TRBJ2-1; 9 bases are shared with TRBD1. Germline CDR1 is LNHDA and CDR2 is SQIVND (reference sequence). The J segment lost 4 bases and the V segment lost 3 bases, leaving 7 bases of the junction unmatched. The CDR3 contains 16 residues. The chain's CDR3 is CASSMSGTGIYNEQFF. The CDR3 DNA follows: TGTGCCAGTAGTATGTCCGGGACAGGGATTTACAATGAGCAGTTCTTC.

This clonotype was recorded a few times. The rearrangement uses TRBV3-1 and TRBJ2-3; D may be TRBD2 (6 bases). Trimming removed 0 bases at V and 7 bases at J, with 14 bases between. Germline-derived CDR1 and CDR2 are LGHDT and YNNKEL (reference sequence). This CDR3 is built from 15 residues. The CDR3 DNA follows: TGTGCCAGCAGCCAAGAGAACCTAGCGATCAATACGCAGTATTTT. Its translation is CASSQENLAINTQYF.